One T cell receptor (beta chain) is described in this entry. Its antigen is still unknown. This sample was taken from a study of cytomegalovirus exposure and HLA in healthy donors. Study-level points and caveats: Segments of the TCR beta V type were, in most cases, productive about 87% or about 30% of the time in an earlier analysis.

This CDR3 has 14 residues. J lost 5 bases, V lost 7 bases, and 9 bases had no gene match. CDR1 and CDR2 from the germline V gene are LNHDA and SQIVND (reference sequence). The study ran its PCR with 60 Vbeta and 13 Jbeta primers. Per the study methods: Approximately 11 million shared chains were among some 80 million unique TCR beta chains counted in a later analysis. Only in-frame clones appear in the TCRdb table, and some are missing; sequencing was by immunoSEQ multiplex PCR. V and J calls and clone size are copied from that table; D and trimming were computed from the DNA. The profile shows about 170,000 clones, around 74% of them singletons. Although they were nominally healthy when sampled, donors likely had unrecorded immune exposures.

The V gene is TRBV19, the J gene TRBJ1-2; 8 nucleotides align to TRBD1. The TCR comes from a female donor in good health and CMV-seronegative. Source material: PBMCs. The CDR3 DNA reads TGTGCCAGTACCCGGGACAGGAGGGGGTATGGCTACACCTTC. Translating it yields CASTRDRRGYGYTF.